The T cell receptor beta chain under discussion was sequenced for a study of identical twins listed by TCRdb under 2016. Turning to the overall study: The study deep-sequenced TCR alpha and beta repertoires from monozygotic twins, unrelated adults of various ages and cord blood to test whether fetal clonotypes persist. To rule out contamination, replicate twin experiments were performed at different times with different library preparation protocols. What the work shows at the level of the full study, not this receptor alone: A weaker excess of twin sharing was found in beta out-of-frame sequences because the signal-to-noise ratio was lowered by fewer shared sequences. Zero-insertion analyses could be partly confounded by invariant T cells such as MAIT and iNKT, although diverse VJ usage argued against such confounding for most clonotypes. Because the same donors could not be followed over many years, the conclusions depended on cross-sectional statistical analysis. Abundant cord blood beta clonotypes had fewer insertions, young adult naive repertoires showed a similar but weaker trend, and memory repertoires showed no such trend. Recombination models systematically underestimated out-of-frame TCR alpha sharing in monozygotic twins but agreed with sharing between unrelated individuals. Out-of-frame TCR alpha sequences shared between twins showed an excess of low generation-probability sequences compared with coincidental sharing between unrelated individuals.

This clonotype was found a few times. This receptor's antigen is unknown. Within one base of it there is no much larger clone, and no base qualities were kept. The library was prepared using 5' RACE. The sequencer was an Illumina HiSeq 2000. Template switching introduced a universal primer binding site; the final cDNA contained a unique molecular identifier, enabling accurate counting of TCR cDNA molecules. Specific primers in the conserved constant-segment region were used to synthesize first-strand cDNA for TCR alpha and beta chains. To control for contamination, every cDNA library carried two barcodes: a SMART-Mk sample barcode plus Illumina barcodes. Two successive PCR steps introduced TruSeq adapter sequences along with Illumina sample barcodes. Sequencing of the TCR alpha and beta cDNA libraries was done on the Illumina HiSeq platform using custom primers. The paper's processing steps were these. MiGEC was used to process raw reads and extract unique molecular identifiers, and MiXCR was used to find CDR3 positions. For each individual, recombination models were inferred using an EM algorithm with the repgenHMM and IGoR tools. The tcR package in R was used for shared clonotype analysis, with sharing normalized by the product of cloneset sizes. To study raw recombination free of thymic and clonal selection effects, out-of-frame nonproductive sequences were analyzed. TCRdb passed the public sequencing reads through fastp at Q25 and MiXCR, retaining productive beta sequences. Identical CDR3 protein sequences are pooled into one entry, listed with their most common genes and DNA. Here the V and J calls rest on TCRdb's processing, not on the authors' analysis. This sample lists hundreds of thousands of distinct CDR3 sequences; roughly 7% were detected once. In total, the top ten clones hold around 3.4% of the sample.

Every donor in the study was a healthy Caucasian. The twin cohort consisted of three pairs of female monozygotic twins, all aged about 18 to 29 years. Using Miltenyi CD45RO+ enrichment and human naive T-cell isolation kits, memory (CD45RO+) and naive T cells were isolated from PBMC. Clipping removes 4 bases from V and 1 base from J, with 5 as the unmatched junction base count. The germline V gene gives CDR1 as SGHRS and CDR2 as YFSETQ. The CDR3 spans 15 residues, from the cysteine through the phenylalanine. The sequence is cut down to CDR3 DNA, 45 bases in frame from base 1. These records were also assigned to another study, of yellow fever vaccine responses in identical twins. Taken from the second paper: According to the authors, the vaccine-induced T cell response in identical twins seemed to be partly convergent and partly specific to each individual. In the study, vaccine-responding T cell clones were precisely tracked in identical twins.

This receptor was identified in a woman younger than 30 in good health. The chain joins TRBV5-1 to TRBJ1-1, with 9 bases matching TRBD1. The sequenced material came from memory (CD45RO+) T cells sorted from blood. Taken with the paper, the label for cell subset or site translates to: CD45RO+ enriched T cells. The nucleotide sequence reads TGCGCCAGCAGCGAGGGGACAGGGCGGAACACTGAAGCTTTCTTT. This codes for CASSEGTGRNTEAFF. Extended through the reference TRBV5-1 and TRBJ1-1 proteins, this CDR3 yields the full variable domain: KAGVTQTPRYLIKTRGQQVTLSCSPISGHRSVSWYQQTPGQGLQFLFEYFSETQRNKGNFPGRFSGRQFSNSRSEMNVSTLELGDSALYLCASSEGTGRNTEAFFGQGTRLTVV.